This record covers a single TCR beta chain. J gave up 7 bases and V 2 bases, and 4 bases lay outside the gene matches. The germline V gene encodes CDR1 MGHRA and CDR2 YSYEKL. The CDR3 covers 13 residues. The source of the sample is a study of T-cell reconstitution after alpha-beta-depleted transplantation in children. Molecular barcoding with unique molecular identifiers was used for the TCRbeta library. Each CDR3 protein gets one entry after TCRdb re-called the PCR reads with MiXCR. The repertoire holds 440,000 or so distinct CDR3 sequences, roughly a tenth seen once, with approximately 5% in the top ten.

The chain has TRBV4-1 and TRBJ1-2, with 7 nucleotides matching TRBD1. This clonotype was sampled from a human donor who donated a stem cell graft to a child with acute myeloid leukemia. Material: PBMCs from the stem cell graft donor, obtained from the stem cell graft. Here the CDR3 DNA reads TGCGCCAGCAGCCAAACAGGGGAGGGTGGCTACACCTTC. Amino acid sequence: CASSQTGEGGYTF.